The 17 T cell receptor beta chains in this list originate from one sample, sequenced in a study of persistence of HIV-infected CD4 T cells. Cells were stimulated with CMV-infected fibroblast lysates at approximately 10 ug/mL. Sorted nonresponding memory CD4+ T cells were CD40L-negative, CD69-negative, CD45RO-high. This was the immunoSEQ version 4 assay in survey mode. Generated by immunoSEQ multiplex PCR, the TCRdb table keeps only in-frame clones and is missing some. Of 40,000 to 50,000 clones listed, around 72% are singletons. Their cognate antigens are unknown. The material sequenced was CD4+ T cells sorted from PBMCs after approximately 20-hour stimulation, taken from a patient who received antiretroviral therapy. These receptors were obtained from an adult man with HIV who was CMV-seropositive.

As for this clone: At one end, the junction sequence differs from germline, possibly due to a read error. This chain uses TRBV30 with TRBJ1-6; D is undetermined. Germline V gene sequence: CDR1 GTSNPN, CDR2 SVGIG (reference sequence). The CDR3 totals 14 residues. The CDR3 bases are TGTGCCTGGAGTGGTTTCGGGTATAGTTCACCCCTCCACTTT. Residues: CAWSGFGYSSPLHF. The variable domain in full, with the rest retrieved from reference TRBV30 and TRBJ1-6, is SQTIHQWPATLVQPVGSPLSLECTVEGTSNPNLYWYRQAAGRGLQLLFYSVGIGQISSEVPQNLSASRPQDRQFILSSKKLLLSDSGFYLCAWSGFGYSSPLHFGNGTRLTVT.

This chain links TRBV4-2 with TRBJ2-1; TRBD2 might be the D (6 bases). V was clipped by 0 bases and J by 9 bases, with 18 bases between them. From germline, CDR1 is LGHNA and CDR2 YNFKEQ. This CDR3 has 16 residues. In DNA, the CDR3 is TGTGCCAGCAGCCAAGATCAGTCTAGCGCCGGTGGTGAGCAGTTCTTC. Translated, it gives CASSQDQSSAGGEQFF.

This clone has just a few counts. The chain is built from TRBV6-5 and TRBJ1-2; 8 bases match TRBD1. Per the germline V gene, CDR1 is MNHEY and CDR2 is SVGAGI. V shed 5 bases and J 11 bases; nucleotides not matched to a gene: 7. The length of the CDR3 is 12 residues. DNA for the CDR3: TGTGCCAGCAGTCCAAGACAGGGGCGATACACCTTC. Its protein is CASSPRQGRYTF.

This chain links TRBV6-6 with TRBJ2-1; 10 positions agree with TRBD1. V trimming: 2 bases; J trimming: 8 bases; junction bases outside the gene matches: 6. The CDR3 has 15 amino acids. CDR1 is MNHNY, CDR2 SVGAGI, per germline (reference sequence). DNA for the CDR3: TGTGCCAGCAGTTACCCGGGACAGGGGACCGATGAGCAGTTCTTC. Protein: CASSYPGQGTDEQFF.

The chain has TRBV6-5 and TRBJ2-3; D gene unclear. Germline loops: CDR1 MNHEY, CDR2 SVGAGI. Trimming cost V 6 bases and J 0 bases, with 10 bases left between them. This CDR3 region has 14 residues. The CDR3 DNA sequence: TGTGCCAGCAGAGGACCCCTCAGCACAGATACGCAGTATTTT. It yields the protein CASRGPLSTDTQYF.

J is TRBJ1-4 and V is TRBV6-1; D possibly corresponds to TRBD1 (5 bases). This CDR3 is 14 amino acids long. CDR1 and CDR2 from the germline V gene are MNHNS and SASEGT. Trimming stripped 3 bases from V and 5 bases from J, with 10 bases between. The CDR3 DNA sequence: TGTGCCAGCAGTGATGGCTCAGGGAATGAAAAACTGTTTTTT. Its protein product is CASSDGSGNEKLFF.

The V gene is TRBV15, the J gene TRBJ2-1; TRBD2 is a possible D gene (6 bases). This CDR3 comprises 17 residues. The germline V gene encodes CDR1 LNHNV and CDR2 YYDKDF (reference sequence). V was clipped by 5 bases and J by 1 base, with 18 bases between them. DNA of the CDR3: TGTGCCACCAGCGGACAAACCGGGACTGTATCCTACAATGAGCAGTTCTTC. Residues: CATSGQTGTVSYNEQFF.

The chain links TRBV19 to TRBJ1-5; no reliable D call. Trimming stripped 5 bases from V and 5 bases from J, with 19 bases between. There are 16 residues in the CDR3. Germline V gene data show CDR1 as LNHDA and CDR2 as SQIVND (reference sequence). CDR3 DNA: TGTGCCAGTAGTCCGGGGTACGATGTCGGGTATCAGCCCCAGCATTTT. It is translated as CASSPGYDVGYQPQHF.

V gene TRBV12-3 or TRBV12-4 combines with J gene TRBJ2-3; D remains ambiguous. CDR3 size: 12 residues. Trimming took 6 bases from V and 4 from J, leaving 8 bases between them. The CDR3 coding sequence is TGTGCCAGCAGACGTGGACCAGATACGCAGTATTTT. This encodes CASRRGPDTQYF.

The genes are TRBV20-1 and TRBJ2-1, with D uncertain. V lost 3 bases to trimming and J lost 5 bases, with 17 bases between them. Germline CDR1 is DFQATT and CDR2 is SNEGSKA (reference sequence). This CDR3 comprises 15 residues. CDR3 sequence reads: CSASKETIGNNEQFF. As DNA, the CDR3 is TGCAGTGCTAGTAAAGAGACAATCGGAAACAATGAGCAGTTCTTC.

This chain joins TRBV6-5 and TRBJ1-6; D gene uncertain. Germline V gene data show CDR1 as MNHEY and CDR2 as SVGAGI. This CDR3 has 15 amino acids. V was shortened by 4 bases and J by 0 bases, with 7 bases between the two germline ends. CDR3 amino acids: CASSSQSSYNSPLHF. The CDR3 DNA follows: TGTGCCAGCAGTTCCCAGAGCTCCTATAATTCACCCCTCCACTTT.

The V gene is TRBV9, the J gene TRBJ1-4, with D uncertain. Trimming pared 5 bases from V and 3 bases from J, leaving 17 bases between. The CDR3 has 16 residues. Germline CDR1 and CDR2: SGDLS and YYNGEE. The CDR3 DNA sequence: TGTGCCAGCAGTGATCCTCGACTGGACTCTAATGAAAAACTGTTTTTT. Encoded protein: CASSDPRLDSNEKLFF.

This chain joins TRBV7-2 and TRBJ1-3, with D maybe TRBD1 (5 bases). Deletions cut 0 bases from V and 3 bases from J, with 12 bases between. Germline V gene data show CDR1 as SGHTA and CDR2 as FQGNSA. The CDR3 loop spans 16 amino acids. The chain's CDR3 is CASSLAGRLIGNTIYF. The CDR3, as DNA: TGTGCCAGCAGCTTAGCGGGACGGTTGATTGGAAACACCATATATTTT.

J is TRBJ2-7 and V is TRBV20-1; D ambiguous. CDR3 length equals 12 residues. The germline V and J ends were trimmed by 3 bases and 7 bases, with 13 bases remaining between them. Germline-derived CDR1 and CDR2 are DFQATT and SNEGSKA (reference sequence). CDR3 region: CSASPGPLEQYF. The DNA of the CDR3 is TGCAGTGCTAGTCCCGGACCTTTGGAGCAGTACTTC.

This clone was observed a few times. This chain links TRBV5-1 with TRBJ1-1; D is ambiguous. CDR3 length: 14 amino acids. Germline loops: CDR1 SGHRS, CDR2 YFSETQ. Trimming removed 1 base from V and 3 bases from J, with 10 bases in between. This CDR3 reads CASSLTKTDTEAFF. In DNA form, the CDR3 reads TGCGCCAGCAGCTTGACGAAAACGGACACTGAAGCTTTCTTT. Full variable domain (missing parts from reference TRBV5-1 and TRBJ1-1): KAGVTQTPRYLIKTRGQQVTLSCSPISGHRSVSWYQQTPGQGLQFLFEYFSETQRNKGNFPGRFSGRQFSNSRSEMNVSTLELGDSALYLCASSLTKTDTEAFFGQGTRLTVV.

This clone was recorded once. The CDR3 reads CASSQSGTGEEKLFF. CDR3 DNA sequence: TGTGCCAGCAGCCAATCAGGGACAGGGGAGGAAAAACTGTTTTTT. The V call is TRBV16, the J call TRBJ1-4, with 10 positions matching TRBD1. Germline values: CDR1 KGHSY, CDR2 FQNENV. The CDR3 has 15 residues. Losses at the gene ends were 0 bases for V and 8 bases for J; bases not matched to a gene: 3.

The J gene is TRBJ2-5, the V gene TRBV7-3; 11 nucleotides line up with TRBD2. The CDR3 spans 16 residues. V dropped 2 bases and J dropped 3; count of bases not matched to a gene: 5. CDR1 is SGHTA, CDR2 FQGTGA, per germline. CDR3 region: CASSLGLAGGEETQYF. DNA of the CDR3: TGTGCCAGCAGCTTAGGGCTAGCGGGAGGAGAAGAGACCCAGTACTTC.